This record covers a single TCR beta chain. The data stem from a study of T cell changes during pregnancy in multiple sclerosis. Germline CDR1 MGHRA, CDR2 YSYEKL. Trimming pared 1 base from V and 7 bases from J, leaving 25 bases between. The CDR3 length is 18 residues. Profiled with immunoSEQ multiplex PCR; TCRdb holds only in-frame clones, not every one. The sample holds just under 35,000 clones, around 90% seen once. The sequence came from a female donor in good health, enrolled as a control in a pregnancy study. The specimen was peripheral blood, collected in the second trimester of pregnancy. The chain combines TRBV4-1 with TRBJ1-2; D uncertain. CDR3 region: CASSQVPARDRSGSGYTF. The CDR3 nucleotides read TGCGCCAGCAGCCAAGTTCCCGCCCGAGATCGGTCCGGGTCTGGCTACACCTTC.